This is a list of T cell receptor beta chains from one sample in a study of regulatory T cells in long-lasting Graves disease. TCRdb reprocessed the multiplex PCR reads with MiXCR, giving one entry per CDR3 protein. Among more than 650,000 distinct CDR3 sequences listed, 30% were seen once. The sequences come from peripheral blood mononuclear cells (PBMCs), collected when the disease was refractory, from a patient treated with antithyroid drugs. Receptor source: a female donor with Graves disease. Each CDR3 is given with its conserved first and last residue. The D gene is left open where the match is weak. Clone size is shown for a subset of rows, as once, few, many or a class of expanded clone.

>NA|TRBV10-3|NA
CAISEAGGGTVTEAFF
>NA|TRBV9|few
CASSVVIDSPLHF
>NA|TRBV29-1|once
CSVSREQETQYF
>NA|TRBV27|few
CASSFMGKGTEAFF
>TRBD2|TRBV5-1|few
CASTPGRGGGTGELFF
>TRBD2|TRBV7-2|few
CASSLSGLAGVTGELFF
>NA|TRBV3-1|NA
CASSQNRAGYTF
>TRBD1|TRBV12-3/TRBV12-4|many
CASRATGTGTSEQYF
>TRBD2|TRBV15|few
CATSPRTSGRADETQYF
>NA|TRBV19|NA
CASSMWRNQETQYF
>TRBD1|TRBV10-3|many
CAASGTVYGYTF
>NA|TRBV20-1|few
CSARDRKAPGREQYF
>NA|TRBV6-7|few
CASSYGPGVLQETQYF
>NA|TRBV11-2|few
CASSLEARVYNYGYTF
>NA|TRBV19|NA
CASNHPGANTEAFF
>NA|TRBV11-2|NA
CASSSRTSLRDNSPLHF
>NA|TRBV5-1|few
CASSFGPFSGANVLTF
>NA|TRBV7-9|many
CASSLRVGNTEAFF
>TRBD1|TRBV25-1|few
CATTGQRITEAFF
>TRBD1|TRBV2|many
CASLTGGGSPLHF
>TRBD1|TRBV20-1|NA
CSATGQGARSNQPQHF
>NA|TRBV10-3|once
CAISGGGDEQYF
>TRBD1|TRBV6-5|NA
CASSYSIRTGFYEQYF